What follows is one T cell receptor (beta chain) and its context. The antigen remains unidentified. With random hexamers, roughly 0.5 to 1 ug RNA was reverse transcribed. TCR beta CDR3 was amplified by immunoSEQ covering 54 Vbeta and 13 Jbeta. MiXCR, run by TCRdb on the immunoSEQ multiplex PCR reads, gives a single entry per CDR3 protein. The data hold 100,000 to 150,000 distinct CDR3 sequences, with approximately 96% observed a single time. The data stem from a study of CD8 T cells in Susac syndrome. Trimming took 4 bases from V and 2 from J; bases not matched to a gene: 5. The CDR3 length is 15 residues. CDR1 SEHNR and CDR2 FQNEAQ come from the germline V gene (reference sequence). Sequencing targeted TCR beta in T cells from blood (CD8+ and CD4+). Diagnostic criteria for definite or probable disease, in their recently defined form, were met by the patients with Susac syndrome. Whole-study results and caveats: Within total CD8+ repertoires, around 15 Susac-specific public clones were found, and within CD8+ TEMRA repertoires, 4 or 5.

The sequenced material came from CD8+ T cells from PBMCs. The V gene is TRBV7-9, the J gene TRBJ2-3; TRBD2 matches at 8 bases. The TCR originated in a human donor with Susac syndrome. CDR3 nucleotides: TGTGCCAGCAGCTCGAAACTAGCGGACACAGATACGCAGTATTTT. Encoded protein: CASSSKLADTDTQYF.